The clone carrying this TCR beta chain was observed a single time. Its antigen is still unknown. The data originate from a study of cytomegalovirus exposure and HLA in healthy donors. Study-level findings and limits: A few of the chains that were CMV-associated were confirmed in vitro to be specific for CMV antigens. While the bulk of TCR sequences proved rare, some public TCRs turned up in many donors.

Method: immunoSEQ multiplex PCR; TCRdb's copy keeps in-frame clones and lacks some. The table has fewer than 300,000 clones, around 89% seen once. The length of the CDR3 is 19 residues. CDR1 and CDR2 from the germline V gene are MDHEN and SYDVKM. V gave up 6 bases and J gave up 3 bases, with 29 bases separating them. The rearrangement joins TRBV28 to TRBJ1-2, with D possibly matching TRBD1 (6 bases). Sequencing was done on a sample of PBMCs. The sequence was collected from a woman aged 18-29 years in good health and CMV-seronegative. The CDR3 loop reads CASSYAAGDTTKADYGYTF. CDR3 sequence (DNA): TGTGCCAGCAGCTACGCAGCCGGGGACACTACCAAGGCGGACTATGGCTACACCTTC.